A single sample gave rise to the 25 T cell receptor beta chains below, sequenced in a study of identical twins. TCRdb processed the 5' RACE reads anew with MiXCR; each CDR3 protein has one entry. The table records hundreds of thousands of distinct CDR3 sequences, 6% to 6.5% of them present only once. The sample consisted of naive T cells sorted from blood. Source of these receptors: a man aged 18 to 30 in good health.

The table lists this clonotype with a few counts. This rearrangement joins TRBV6-1 to TRBJ2-5; tentatively, D is TRBD1 or TRBD2 (5 bases each). V dropped 6 bases and J dropped 2 bases, with 19 bases sitting between them. The CDR3 consists of 16 residues. The germline gives CDR1 MNHNS, CDR2 SASEGT. The CDR3 sequence is CASSPWGSGFQETQYF. CDR3 bases: TGTGCCAGCAGCCCCTGGGGGTCCGGGTTTCAAGAGACCCAGTACTTC.

In its sample, this clonotype was seen a few times. The chain uses TRBV11-2 and TRBJ1-1, with D unclear. CDR1 is SGHAT and CDR2 is FQNNGV in the germline V gene. V was clipped by 5 bases and J by 6 bases, with 10 bases between them. This CDR3 comprises 12 residues. The CDR3 DNA is TGTGCCAGCAGCCCGAGCAACTCTGAAGCTTTCTTT. Translating gives CASSPSNSEAFF.

The sample holds many counts of this clonotype. This rearrangement joins TRBV12-3 or TRBV12-4 to TRBJ1-6; D is unresolved. Trimming took off 10 bases at V and 8 bases at J, with 9 bases between the two ends. This CDR3 contains 11 residues. The CDR3 here is CATGPDSPLHF. The CDR3, as DNA: TGTGCCACCGGGCCCGATTCACCCCTCCACTTT.

The rearrangement uses TRBV5-1 and TRBJ1-2; 7 nucleotides line up with TRBD1. Looked up from germline, CDR1 is SGHRS and CDR2 is YFSETQ. The CDR3 length is 14 residues. V lost 4 bases and J lost 8; bases outside the gene matches: 11. The CDR3 protein is CASSLQGGERGYTF. The CDR3 nucleotides read TGCGCCAGCAGCCTCCAGGGGGGCGAGAGGGGCTACACCTTC.

The chain recombines TRBV20-1 with TRBJ2-1; perhaps TRBD1 as D (6 bases). The CDR3 runs 15 residues. The germline V and J ends were trimmed by 5 bases and 0 bases, with 14 bases remaining between them. CDR1 DFQATT and CDR2 SNEGSKA come from the germline V gene (reference sequence). The CDR3 loop is CSAAVGASSYNEQFF. The CDR3 DNA is TGCAGTGCTGCAGTGGGGGCGAGCTCCTACAATGAGCAGTTCTTC.

This clonotype appeared a few times. The chain joins TRBV19 to TRBJ1-1; D is ambiguous. V was clipped by 1 base and J by 4 bases, with 7 bases between them. The germline V gene has CDR1 LNHDA and CDR2 SQIVND (reference sequence). CDR3 length equals 13 residues. CDR3 DNA: TGTGCCAGTAGTATAGGTGGGAGCACTGAAGCTTTCTTT. It codes for CASSIGGSTEAFF.

This clonotype was counted ten times or more. The rearrangement joins TRBV29-1 to TRBJ2-7, with D possibly being TRBD1 or TRBD2 (6 bases each). The CDR3 loop spans 14 amino acids. V was shortened by 3 bases and J by 5 bases, with 17 bases between the two germline ends. The germline gives CDR1 SQVTM, CDR2 ANQGSEA. DNA of the CDR3: TGCAGCGTTGACGCGGGACAAAGATGGCACGAGCAGTACGTC. This codes for CSVDAGQRWHEQYV.

The CDR3 DNA reads as TGTGCCAGCGAGGGACAGGGTGTGAATGAGCAGTTCTTC. Encoded protein: CASEGQGVNEQFF. This chain links TRBV2 with TRBJ2-1; the match to TRBD1 covers 9 bases. The V and J ends lost 8 bases and 7 bases, in that order; junction bases with no gene match: 6. The CDR3 runs 13 residues. CDR1 is SNHLY and CDR2 is FYNNEI in the germline V gene.

There are many counts of this clonotype. This chain links TRBV7-9 with TRBJ2-1; TRBD2 matches 12 bases. The CDR3 spans 13 residues. Germline CDR1 SEHNR, CDR2 FQNEAQ (reference sequence). V gave up 9 bases and J gave up 7 bases; unmatched junction bases: 4. CDR3 nucleotides: TGTGCCAGTTCACTAGCGGGAGGTAATGAGCAGTTCTTC. This codes for CASSLAGGNEQFF.

This clonotype was seen many times. V and J are TRBV29-1 and TRBJ2-7, with 9 bases aligning to TRBD1. V gave up 4 bases and J gave up 4 bases; unmatched junction bases: 8. CDR3 length: 14 amino acids. Looked up from germline, CDR1 is SQVTM and CDR2 is ANQGSEA. The CDR3 DNA reads TGCAGCGTTGCCGACGGGACAGGGTTTTACGAGCAGTACTTC. This gives the protein CSVADGTGFYEQYF.

This clonotype has a count of ten or more. V and J are TRBV5-1 and TRBJ2-5, with D possibly matching TRBD1 (6 bases). The CDR3 is made up of 14 amino acids. Per the germline V gene, CDR1 is SGHRS and CDR2 is YFSETQ. The V end was cut by 4 bases, the J end by 4 bases, with 14 bases between. The CDR3 region has the DNA TGCGCCAGCAGCCCTGGCCTGGGGGCAGAGACCCAGTACTTC. Its protein product is CASSPGLGAETQYF. Complete variable domain (other parts from reference TRBV5-1 and TRBJ2-5): KAGVTQTPRYLIKTRGQQVTLSCSPISGHRSVSWYQQTPGQGLQFLFEYFSETQRNKGNFPGRFSGRQFSNSRSEMNVSTLELGDSALYLCASSPGLGAETQYFGPGTRLLVL.

V is TRBV7-2 and J is TRBJ2-7; D is ambiguous. There are 14 residues in the CDR3. The V end lost 5 bases, the J end lost 3 bases, and 14 bases lay between the germline ends. Germline V gene sequence: CDR1 SGHTA, CDR2 FQGNSA. For the CDR3, the DNA is TGTGCCAGCAGCGCAGACTGGCGGAACTACGAGCAGTACTTC. This codes for CASSADWRNYEQYF.

This clonotype has at least ten counts. The chain employs TRBV12-3 or TRBV12-4 and TRBJ1-1; TRBD1 is a possible D gene (6 bases). The CDR3 spans 16 residues. Trimming cost V 5 bases and J 4 bases, with 20 bases left between them. CDR3 coding DNA: TGTGCCAGCAGTCGCCGTTTGCCAGGGGTCGGCACTGAAGCTTTCTTT. Its translation: CASSRRLPGVGTEAFF.

This clonotype was detected ten times or more. V gene TRBV12-3 or TRBV12-4 combines with J gene TRBJ2-1; D not certain. The V gene lost 6 bases and the J gene lost 4 bases, with 10 bases spanning the gap. The CDR3 covers 13 residues. DNA for the CDR3: TGTGCCAGCAGCCTGGGCAGGTACAATGAGCAGTTCTTC. Translation gives CASSLGRYNEQFF.

CDR3 region: CASSPPAGGRTGELFF. The DNA for the CDR3 is TGCGCCAGCAGCCCGCCCGCGGGAGGGCGCACCGGGGAGCTGTTTTTT. The chain couples TRBV5-1 to TRBJ2-2; TRBD2 agrees at 9 bases. CDR3 length equals 16 residues. After removal of 4 bases from V and 4 bases from J, the junction contained 8 bases not matched to a gene. Germline-derived CDR1 and CDR2 are SGHRS and YFSETQ.

This clonotype came up many times. This rearrangement joins TRBV20-1 to TRBJ2-7; the D is unclear. This CDR3 spans 13 amino acids. Germline assignment: CDR1 DFQATT and CDR2 SNEGSKA (reference sequence). Deletions cut 5 bases from V and 5 bases from J, with 16 bases between. This chain's CDR3 is CSAPDPLTNEQYV. The CDR3 DNA is TGCAGTGCTCCCGACCCTCTCACCAACGAGCAGTACGTC.

The sample holds a few counts of this clonotype. This chain connects TRBV7-2 to TRBJ2-7; 11 bases are shared with TRBD2. V lost 5 bases to trimming and J lost 12 bases; unmatched junction nucleotides: 3. CDR3 length: 11 amino acids. CDR1 SGHTA and CDR2 FQGNSA come from the germline V gene. CDR3 sequence (DNA): TGTGCCAGCAGCCGGGGGACTAGCGGGTACTTC. Translating gives CASSRGTSGYF.

This clonotype came up many times. J is TRBJ2-7 and V is TRBV6-2 or TRBV6-3; 7 bases agree with TRBD1. Per the germline V gene, CDR1 is MNHEY and CDR2 is SVGEGT. The CDR3 covers 14 residues. With V trimmed by 6 bases and J by 1 base, 6 bases remained unmatched. The CDR3 DNA follows: TGTGCCAGCAGGAAACAGGGGATTTCCTACGAGCAGTACTTC. It specifies CASRKQGISYEQYF.

This clonotype showed up many times. The chain is built from TRBV5-1 and TRBJ2-3; 11 bases line up with TRBD1. Trimming cost V 0 bases and J 10 bases; bases outside gene matches: 13. CDR1 is SGHRS and CDR2 is YFSETQ in the germline V gene. The CDR3 consists of 17 residues. This CDR3 reads CASSLEFFGTGGQAQYF. CDR3 DNA sequence: TGCGCCAGCAGCTTGGAGTTCTTCGGGACAGGGGGACAGGCGCAGTATTTT.

Only a few counts were recorded for this clonotype. CDR3 nucleotides: TGTGCCAGCTCACCAGCGGTGGGACAAGAGACCCAGTACTTC. Translating gives CASSPAVGQETQYF. The chain joins TRBV18 to TRBJ2-5; the D is unclear. Deletions cut 2 bases from V and 2 bases from J, with 9 bases between. CDR1 KGHSH and CDR2 LQKENI come from the germline V gene. The CDR3 extends over 14 amino acids.

In this sample, this clonotype turned up many times. The chain recombines TRBV29-1 with TRBJ1-2; a possible D gene is TRBD1 (6 bases). Germline CDR1 reads SQVTM; CDR2 reads ANQGSEA. Trimming took 7 bases from V and 5 from J, leaving 14 bases between them. The CDR3 is 12 residues long. The DNA for the CDR3 is TGCAGCGCCGGACAGCCGTTTTATGGCTACACCTTC. This codes for CSAGQPFYGYTF.

The genes are TRBV6-5 and TRBJ1-6, with D possibly TRBD1 on 6 matching bases. Germline V gene lookup returns CDR1 MNHEY and CDR2 SVGAGI. The CDR3 sequence is 16 residues long. V was pared by 0 bases and J by 8 bases, with 14 bases between. CDR3 nucleotide sequence: TGTGCCAGCAGTTACTCGCTACAGGGATCTGATTCACCCCTCCACTTT. Translation gives CASSYSLQGSDSPLHF.

The CDR3 loop is CASRMGETQYF. The CDR3 DNA reads TGTGCCAGTAGGATGGGAGAGACCCAGTACTTC. V is TRBV19 and J is TRBJ2-5; D not resolved. V was pared by 6 bases and J by 4 bases, with 6 bases between. The CDR3 totals 11 residues. The germline V gene encodes CDR1 LNHDA and CDR2 SQIVND (reference sequence).

The sample holds many counts of this clonotype. CDR3 loop: CASSSGAKNIQYF. The CDR3, as DNA: TGCGCCAGCAGCTCTGGGGCCAAAAACATTCAGTACTTC. The V and J genes are TRBV5-1 and TRBJ2-4, with D unresolved. The CDR3 loop spans 13 amino acids. Germline CDR1 and CDR2: SGHRS and YFSETQ. V lost 3 bases to trimming and J lost 1 base, with 5 bases between them.

For this clonotype: Possible read error: a much larger clone is one base away. CDR3 DNA sequence: TGTTCCAGCAGTATTAGCGCGTACAATGAGCAGTTCTTC. Residues: CSSSISAYNEQFF. The chain links TRBV12-3 or TRBV12-4 to TRBJ2-1, with D maybe TRBD2 (5 bases). CDR3 size: 13 residues.